The sequence of this T cell receptor (beta chain) was determined in a study of human T cells and chemical hapten exposure. Study at large: Across the whole study, which lasted approximately 5.5 months, patients were given diphenylcyclopropenone on the scalp once a week.

Study outcomes and limitations: There was no change with DPC sensitization in TCRs above 1 in 1000 frequency.

The time point: patch test 1, 2 weeks after DPC sensitization. Treatment in this sample: therapeutic diphenylcyclopropenone sensitization with weekly scalp DPC. In germline, CDR1 is SGHTA, CDR2 FQGNSA. The CDR3 runs to 14 residues. V trimming: 2 bases; J trimming: 5 bases; junction bases outside the gene matches: 4. The study's library attached unique molecular identifiers to single cDNA molecules. A single record per CDR3 protein comes from TCRdb applying MiXCR to the RACE reads. The sample yields nearly 350,000 distinct CDR3 sequences, under 8% seen once. This clonotype has at least ten counts. Its antigen is undetermined.

The chain combines TRBV7-2 with TRBJ2-5; 8 nucleotides line up with TRBD2. The sequence derives from a woman aged 18-35 years with alopecia areata. Some clones in this sample may be carry-over from other donors' samples. The specimen was whole blood, collected in connection with sensitization to the hapten diphenylcyclopropenone (DPC). CDR3 nucleotide sequence: TGTGCCAGCAGCTTATCTAGCGGGTCGGAGACCCAGTACTTC. This codes for CASSLSSGSETQYF.